Below, 4 T cell receptor beta chains from the same sample are listed, as sequenced in a study of control samples from healthy donors and cancer patients. Generated by immunoSEQ multiplex PCR, the TCRdb table keeps only in-frame clones and is missing some. The sample gives about 84,000 clones, around 83% of which show up once; roughly 12% is in the top ten. Sequenced input: PBMCs. The receptors come from a man between 60 and 75 years old with head and neck cancer.

The chain joins TRBV5-4 to TRBJ2-1; 9 nucleotides align to TRBD2. V lost 7 bases and J lost 4; bases outside the gene matches: 9. CDR1 is SGHNT and CDR2 is YYREEE in the germline V gene (reference sequence). The CDR3 is 15 residues long. The CDR3 loop reads CASFNRLAAYNEQFF. DNA of the CDR3: TGTGCCAGCTTTAACAGACTAGCGGCATACAATGAGCAGTTCTTC.

This chain links TRBV6-1 with TRBJ2-3, with 8 bases aligning to TRBD2. This CDR3 is 15 amino acids long. Trimming took 2 bases from V and 4 from J; bases not matched to a gene: 5. Germline CDR1 MNHNS, CDR2 SASEGT. The CDR3 DNA reads TGTGCCAGCAGTGAATATAGTAGCGGGGCAGATACGCAGTATTTT. Protein: CASSEYSSGADTQYF.

The chain links TRBV6-1 to TRBJ1-5, with a weak D call TRBD1 (5 bases). This CDR3 has 15 residues. V gave up 1 base and J gave up 1 base, with 8 bases separating them. The germline V gene encodes CDR1 MNHNS and CDR2 SASEGT. The CDR3 reads CASSEVGGSNQPQHF. In DNA, the CDR3 is TGTGCCAGCAGTGAAGTTGGGGGGAGCAATCAGCCCCAGCATTTT.

The V gene is TRBV11-3, the J gene TRBJ2-3; weak D call: TRBD2 (6 bases). The CDR3 has 16 amino acids. Deletions cut 5 bases from V and 0 bases from J, with 15 bases between. Germline V gene sequence: CDR1 SGHNT, CDR2 YENEEA. CDR3: CASSDRLGGSTDTQYF. Written as DNA, the CDR3 is TGTGCCAGCAGCGATCGACTGGGGGGTAGCACAGATACGCAGTATTTT.